A selection of T cell receptor beta chains follows, all from one sample in a study of T cell responses to AZD1222 COVID-19 vaccine. Method: immunoSEQ multiplex PCR; TCRdb's copy keeps in-frame clones and lacks some. The table shows 110,000 to 150,000 clones, with roughly nine tenths occurring only once. Sequenced material: peripheral blood, taken on day 0 of AZD1222 vaccination. Receptors were obtained from an adult in good health. The CDR3 runs from the conserved cysteine through the conserved F or W. The D gene is left open where the match is weak. The size field is filled for only some rows; it gives once, few, many or a size class.

D	V	size	length	J	DNA	CDR3
NA	TRBV5-1	NA	19	TRBJ2-6	TGCGCCAGGATGCAGTTCAAGGGGCGGGTTACTTCTGGGGCCAACGTCCTTACTTTC	CARMQFKGRVTSGANVLTF
NA	TRBV5-1	NA	14	TRBJ2-7	TGCGCCAGCATGGGGAGACCAGGGGTATACGAGCAGTACTTC	CASMGRPGVYEQYF
NA	TRBV6-4	NA	15	TRBJ1-2	TGTGCCAGCAGTGAGGGCTGGGCAGGGCCCTATGGCTACACCTTC	CASSEGWAGPYGYTF
TRBD1	TRBV9	NA	15	TRBJ2-7	TGTGCCAGCAGCGGAGGAGGGACAGGGAGTCGGGAGCAGTACTTC	CASSGGGTGSREQYF
NA	TRBV19	NA	11	TRBJ2-3	TGTGCCAGTAGTCAAACGGCTACGCAGTATTTT	CASSQTATQYF
NA	TRBV5-1	NA	14	TRBJ2-2	TGCGCCAGCAGCCCTGGGACTCTGTCCGGGGAGCTGTTTTTT	CASSPGTLSGELFF
NA	TRBV5-1	NA	12	TRBJ2-7	TGCGCCAGCAGCCTAAGCTCCTACGAGCAGTACTTC	CASSLSSYEQYF
NA	TRBV19	NA	13	TRBJ1-2	TGTGCCAGTAGTATTTCGGGAGAAGTAGGCTACACCTTC	CASSISGEVGYTF
NA	TRBV4-2	NA	17	TRBJ1-3	TGTGCCAGCAGCCAAGAGAAGGGGTCCTCTAATGGAAACACCATATATTTT	CASSQEKGSSNGNTIYF
NA	TRBV7-2	once	12	TRBJ1-2	TGTGCCAGCAGCTTGAGCAACTATGGCTACACCTTC	CASSLSNYGYTF
TRBD1	TRBV6-2/TRBV6-3	NA	17	TRBJ1-1	TGTGCCAGCAGTCGCCCTACAGGGGCGGTAAAGTACACTGAAGCTTTCTTT	CASSRPTGAVKYTEAFF
NA	TRBV7-8	NA	16	TRBJ2-7	TGTGCCAGCAGCTTGATGGGTCTGGGGCTGGCCTACGAGCAGTACTTC	CASSLMGLGLAYEQYF
NA	TRBV29-1	NA	17	TRBJ2-5	TGCAGCGTTCTGATGCGTGTATGGACAGGGAGGGAAGAGACCCAGTACTTC	CSVLMRVWTGREETQYF
NA	TRBV9	NA	9	TRBJ1-2	TGTGCCAGCGGCTATGGCTACACCTTC	CASGYGYTF
TRBD1	TRBV25-1	NA	16	TRBJ1-1	TGTGCCAGCAGTGAATCAGGGGGCGCCTTGAACACTGAAGCTTTCTTT	CASSESGGALNTEAFF
NA	TRBV28	NA	15	TRBJ1-5	TGTGCCAGCAGCGTCAGGACCGGGGGGACTCAGCCCCAGCATTTT	CASSVRTGGTQPQHF
NA	TRBV20-1	NA	11	TRBJ2-1	TGCAGTGCTAGGGGTAACAATGAGCAGTTCTTC	CSARGNNEQFF
NA	TRBV5-1	NA	15	TRBJ2-7	TGCGCCAGCAGCCGTGCACAGGGAGGGTCTAACGAGCAGTACTTC	CASSRAQGGSNEQYF
TRBD2	TRBV27	few	13	TRBJ2-1	TGTGCCAGCAGTCTAGCGGGAGCGAATGAGCAGTTCTTC	CASSLAGANEQFF
TRBD1	TRBV27	NA	14	TRBJ2-7	TGTGCCAGCGGGACAGGGGGATTACCTTACGAGCAGTACTTC	CASGTGGLPYEQYF
NA	TRBV6-4	NA	14	TRBJ2-1	TGTGCCAGCAGTGACGGGGGAAGGGCGAATGAGCAGTTCTTC	CASSDGGRANEQFF
NA	TRBV6-5	NA	12	TRBJ2-1	TGTGCCAGCAGAGCCTCCTACAATGAGCAGTTCTTC	CASRASYNEQFF
TRBD2	TRBV24-1	NA	17	TRBJ2-3	TGTGCCACCAGTGATTTGAACCAGCGGGAGGGGGCAGATACGCAGTATTTT	CATSDLNQREGADTQYF
TRBD1	TRBV5-6	NA	15	TRBJ1-1	TGTGCCAGCAGCTTGCCACAGGGGGCGGGTACTGAAGCTTTCTTT	CASSLPQGAGTEAFF
NA	TRBV5-5	NA	12	TRBJ2-5	TGTGCCAGCAGCTCTAACCAAGAGACCCAGTACTTC	CASSSNQETQYF
NA	TRBV2	NA	14	TRBJ2-1	TGTGCCAGCAAGGATACGGGAAATCGGAATGAGCAGTTCTTC	CASKDTGNRNEQFF
TRBD1	TRBV12-3/TRBV12-4	NA	13	TRBJ1-2	TGTGCCAGCACTTTGACAGGGATCTATGGCTACACCTTC	CASTLTGIYGYTF
NA	TRBV28	NA	15	TRBJ2-4	TGTGCCAGCAGCCTCGCAGGGCCCGCCAAAAACATTCAGTACTTC	CASSLAGPAKNIQYF
TRBD1	TRBV3-1/TRBV3-2	NA	15	TRBJ1-6	TGTGCCAGCAGCCCCGCCGGGACAGGGGTCTCACCCCTCCACTTT	CASSPAGTGVSPLHF
NA	TRBV5-1	NA	14	TRBJ2-7	TGCGCCAGCAGCTTGGGCTTAAGCTCCTACGAGCAGTACTTC	CASSLGLSSYEQYF
TRBD2	TRBV5-6	NA	15	TRBJ2-1	TGTGCCAGCAGCCCGCCCCGGACTAGTACCCATGAGCAGTTCTTC	CASSPPRTSTHEQFF
NA	TRBV6-5	NA	14	TRBJ2-1	TGTGCCAGCAGATTGGACAGCGTCGACAATGAGCAGTTCTTC	CASRLDSVDNEQFF
TRBD1	TRBV5-1	NA	15	TRBJ2-4	TGCGCCAGCAGCTTGGTTGGACAGGGGGAGAACATTCAGTACTTC	CASSLVGQGENIQYF
NA	TRBV7-9	NA	15	TRBJ1-1	TGTGCCAGCAGCTCAGACGGATTCATGAACACTGAAGCTTTCTTT	CASSSDGFMNTEAFF
NA	TRBV29-1	NA	12	TRBJ2-7	TGCAGCGTTGCAGTCAGGCGATGGGAGCAGTACTTC	CSVAVRRWEQYF
NA	TRBV10-1	once	16	TRBJ2-6	TGCGCCAGCAGTGATCCCCGCGGCTCTGGGGCCAACGTCCTGACTTTC	CASSDPRGSGANVLTF
TRBD1	TRBV19	NA	16	TRBJ2-1	TGTGCCAGTAGTGGTAGACAGGGAAGCTCCTACAATGAGCAGTTCTTC	CASSGRQGSSYNEQFF
NA	TRBV20-1	NA	12	TRBJ2-4	TGCAGTGCTAGTACGCAGGGCGGCATTCAGTACTTC	CSASTQGGIQYF
NA	TRBV12-3/TRBV12-4	NA	11	TRBJ2-5	TGTGCCAGCAGCTCCGTAGAGACCCAGTACTTC	CASSSVETQYF